This T cell receptor (beta chain) was documented in a study of Ad26.COV2.S vaccination and SARS-CoV-2 variants. Study-level points and caveats: Spike-specific TCR breadth was greater in vaccine than placebo recipients.

This sample's treatment: roughly 18 received Ad26.COV2.S at low or high dose, single or two shots; several received placebo; per-sample allocation not given. Samples were taken on day 63 after the first vaccine or placebo injection. Measured with immunoSEQ multiplex PCR; TCRdb has only the in-frame clones, and not every one. The sample shows around 270,000 clones, roughly 85% of them seen only once. Trimming left V 6 bases short and J 7 bases short, with 13 bases between. The CDR3 runs to 12 residues. Germline CDR1 and CDR2: MNHEY and SVGAGI. This clone was observed many times. The antigen remains undetermined.

The gene calls are TRBV6-5 and TRBJ2-7; D possibly corresponds to TRBD2 (6 bases). The material sequenced was peripheral blood, taken in a trial of Ad26.COV2.S vaccine versus placebo. This receptor was identified in a person aged 18-65 years who received the Ad26.COV2.S COVID-19 vaccine or a placebo. CDR3 loop: CASRALAAEQYF. DNA of the CDR3: TGTGCCAGCAGAGCACTAGCCGCGGAGCAGTACTTC.